This T cell receptor beta chain comes out of a study of identical twins. Each CDR3 protein gets one entry after TCRdb re-called the 5' RACE reads with MiXCR. The sample lists roughly 690,000 distinct CDR3 sequences; 21% were seen once. The same sample was also used in a study of T cells expressing NK-cell markers. Turning to that study: Clones of NKG2C+ T cells that had expanded were of unclear HCMV specificity.

The sequenced sample was PBMCs. The TCR comes from a woman aged 18-29 years in good health.

CDR3 residues: CASSSAYTQYF. In DNA, the CDR3 is TGTGCCAGCAGTTCGGCCTATACGCAGTATTTT. The chain joins TRBV12-3 or TRBV12-4 to TRBJ2-3; D unclear. The CDR3 is made up of 11 amino acids. Trimming took off 4 bases at V and 7 bases at J, with 6 bases between the two ends.